Below, 26 T cell receptor beta chains from the same sample are listed, as sequenced in a study of regulatory T cells in long-lasting Graves disease. The authors built TCR beta libraries using iRepertoire HTBI primers and Arm-PCR of CDR3 regions. Each CDR3 protein is one row after TCRdb ran MiXCR on the multiplex PCR reads. The sample records about 620,000 distinct CDR3 sequences, roughly 15% being singletons. As for time point: newly diagnosed GD, antithyroid drugs for less than 3 months. There was RNA extracted from PBMCs, and the TCR library was made from it. This sample was shared with a second study, whose subject was T cells in Graves' hyperthyroidism and ophthalmopathy.

The sample consisted of peripheral blood mononuclear cells (PBMCs), taken at new diagnosis, from a patient treated with antithyroid drugs. These receptors all stem from a woman under 40 with Graves disease.

This clonotype was seen a handful of times. The V and J genes are TRBV3-1 and TRBJ2-7; D assignment may be TRBD1 or TRBD2 (5 bases each). V lost 3 bases and J lost 6, with 9 bases in between. This CDR3 is 12 amino acids long. The germline gives CDR1 LGHDT, CDR2 YNNKEL (reference sequence). The DNA of the CDR3 is TGTGCCAGCAGCCACAGGGCGGGCGAGCAGTACTTC. Translating gives CASSHRAGEQYF.

The table lists this clonotype with many counts. This rearrangement joins TRBV12-3 or TRBV12-4 to TRBJ2-1, with 8 positions matching TRBD1. CDR3 length: 16 amino acids. V shed 6 bases and J 4 bases; nucleotides not matched to a gene: 11. The DNA of the CDR3 is TGTGCCAGCAGCTCCGCCGGGACAGGCGGGTACAATGAGCAGTTCTTC. This gives the protein CASSSAGTGGYNEQFF.

Only a few counts were recorded for this clonotype. V and J are TRBV6-1 and TRBJ1-2, with a possible D match to TRBD1 (5 bases). CDR1 and CDR2 (germline): MNHNS, SASEGT. Trimming took 3 bases from V and 2 from J, leaving 10 bases between them. The CDR3 sequence is 14 residues long. The CDR3 nucleotides are TGTGCCAGCAGTGATTGGGGGGGAAACTATGGCTACACCTTC. This gives the protein CASSDWGGNYGYTF.

The rearrangement links TRBV27 to TRBJ1-6; possibly TRBD1 for D (5 bases). V was clipped by 8 bases and J by 0 bases, with 11 bases between them. The germline gives CDR1 MNHEY, CDR2 SMNVEV (reference sequence). This CDR3 has 15 residues. In DNA, the CDR3 is TGTGCCAGCCAGGGTTGGAGCTCCTATAATTCACCCCTCCACTTT. Its translation is CASQGWSSYNSPLHF.

Many counts were recorded for this clonotype. This chain links TRBV2 with TRBJ2-3, with 12 bases fitting TRBD2. Germline CDR1 reads SNHLY; CDR2 reads FYNNEI. This CDR3 comprises 13 residues. Losses at the gene ends were 5 bases for V and 14 bases for J; bases not matched to a gene: 8. CDR3 bases: TGTGCCAGCAGTACGCGACTAGCGGGAGATTTGTATTTT. It yields the protein CASSTRLAGDLYF.

This clonotype was seen repeatedly, ten times or more. The gene calls are TRBV28 and TRBJ1-5; a weak D match, TRBD1 (6 bases). CDR3 length: 15 residues. Deletions cut 2 bases from V and 4 bases from J, with 12 bases between. Looked up from germline, CDR1 is MDHEN and CDR2 is SYDVKM. The CDR3 sequence is CASSLDRPTNQPQHF. In DNA form, the CDR3 reads TGTGCCAGCAGTTTAGACAGGCCAACTAATCAGCCCCAGCATTTT.

In its sample, this clonotype was seen many times. The chain couples TRBV7-2 to TRBJ1-2; 9 bases agree with TRBD1. Germline CDR1 is SGHTA and CDR2 is FQGNSA. The CDR3 is 14 residues long. The V gene end was trimmed by 5 bases and the J gene end by 8 bases; junction bases not matched to a gene: 9. The CDR3 protein is CASSPPGQGSGYTF. Written as DNA, the CDR3 is TGTGCCAGCAGCCCGCCGGGACAGGGTAGCGGCTACACCTTC.

There are many counts of this clonotype. The chain uses TRBV2 and TRBJ2-7; TRBD2 agrees at 8 bases. The CDR3 spans 15 residues. Trimming at V came to 7 bases and at J to 6 bases, leaving 14 bases not matched to a gene. In germline, CDR1 is SNHLY, CDR2 FYNNEI. The CDR3 loop reads CASMGSRAGGLEQYF. CDR3 in DNA: TGTGCCAGCATGGGTTCGAGGGCGGGAGGCCTCGAGCAGTACTTC.

This clonotype was seen many times. This chain links TRBV2 with TRBJ2-3; 8 bases agree with TRBD1. The CDR3 spans 15 residues. CDR1 is SNHLY, CDR2 FYNNEI, per germline. The trim removed 7 bases at V and 5 bases at J, leaving 11 bases unmatched. CDR3 nucleotides: TGTGCCAGCACTACGGGGGACAGGAGAGGAGATACGCAGTATTTT. Translated, it gives CASTTGDRRGDTQYF.

This clonotype was picked up many times. This chain uses TRBV7-9 with TRBJ2-3, with D tentatively TRBD1 (6 bases). Germline values: CDR1 SEHNR, CDR2 FQNEAQ (reference sequence). The CDR3 is 15 amino acids. With 2 bases removed from V and 2 bases from J, the gap between germline ends came to 11 bases. CDR3 sequence: CASSLLPGVTDTQYF. CDR3 nucleotide sequence: TGTGCCAGCAGCTTACTTCCAGGGGTCACAGATACGCAGTATTTT. The entire variable domain, with the rest obtained from reference TRBV7-9 and TRBJ2-3, is as follows: DTGVSQNPRHKITKRGQNVTFRCDPISEHNRLYWYRQTLGQGPEFLTYFQNEAQLEKSRLLSDRFSAERPKGSFSTLEIQRTEQGDSAMYLCASSLLPGVTDTQYFGPGTRLTVL.

This clonotype has a count of ten or more. V usage is TRBV7-8 and J usage is TRBJ2-7; D may be TRBD1 (6 bases). V was shortened by 6 bases and J by 3 bases, with 12 bases between the two germline ends. CDR1 is SGHVS and CDR2 is FQNEAQ in the germline V gene. CDR3 length: 13 amino acids. The DNA of the CDR3 is TGTGCCAGCAGTTGGGCACAGGGCTACGAGCAGTACTTC. It yields the protein CASSWAQGYEQYF.

This clonotype was recorded many times. The rearrangement uses TRBV20-1 and TRBJ1-1, with D perhaps matching TRBD1 (5 bases). CDR3 length: 13 residues. Deletions cut 4 bases from V and 8 bases from J, with 17 bases between. Per the germline V gene, CDR1 is DFQATT and CDR2 is SNEGSKA (reference sequence). The CDR3 DNA follows: TGCAGTGCTACCCCCATGGGGGACGACGAAGCTTTCTTT. Translated: CSATPMGDDEAFF.

This sequence joins TRBV7-9 and TRBJ2-3, with 10 positions matching TRBD1. J was trimmed by 2 bases and V by 5 bases; bases with no gene match: 7. In germline, CDR1 is SEHNR, CDR2 FQNEAQ (reference sequence). The CDR3 consists of 16 residues. CDR3 nucleotide sequence: TGTGCCAGCAGCGTTCCGGGACAGGGGCCCACAGATACGCAGTATTTT. This encodes CASSVPGQGPTDTQYF.

In its sample, this clonotype was seen a few times. The V and J genes are TRBV19 and TRBJ2-1, with D possibly being TRBD2 (6 bases). Trimming removed 6 bases from V and 5 bases from J, with 11 bases in between. CDR3 length: 13 residues. CDR1 and CDR2 from the germline V gene are LNHDA and SQIVND (reference sequence). The CDR3 DNA is TGTGCCAGTAGGCGGGGTTTTAACAATGAGCAGTTCTTC. It yields the protein CASRRGFNNEQFF.

CDR3 bases: TGTGCCAGCAGCCAGGGACCCAACAATGAGCAGTTCTTC. Translating gives CASSQGPNNEQFF. The chain carries TRBV4-2 and TRBJ2-1; either TRBD1 or TRBD2 may supply D (5 bases each). The germline V gene encodes CDR1 LGHNA and CDR2 YNFKEQ. The V end lost 3 bases, the J end lost 5 bases, and 8 bases lay between the germline ends. This CDR3 contains 13 residues.

This clonotype was seen ten or more times. The chain carries TRBV7-2 and TRBJ2-1; TRBD2 matches at 8 bases. The CDR3 covers 15 residues. Trimming cost V 5 bases and J 1 base; bases outside gene matches: 4. Germline CDR1 reads SGHTA; CDR2 reads FQGNSA. For the CDR3, the DNA is TGTGCCAGCAGCGTTAGCGGGACTTCCTACAATGAGCAGTTCTTC. As protein: CASSVSGTSYNEQFF.

This clonotype showed up just a few times. This chain uses TRBV10-3 with TRBJ1-6; possible D gene TRBD1, 6 bases. V lost 2 bases and J lost 8, with 13 bases in between. CDR1 is ENHRY, CDR2 SYGVKD, per germline. CDR3 length: 15 amino acids. CDR3 amino acids: CAISEDRFGYSPLHF. CDR3 in DNA: TGTGCCATCAGTGAGGACAGGTTTGGGTATTCACCCCTCCACTTT.

The rearrangement joins TRBV5-1 to TRBJ2-7; TRBD1 aligns across 7 bases. CDR3 size: 16 residues. V lost 1 base and J lost 0; bases outside the gene matches: 7. The germline V gene encodes CDR1 SGHRS and CDR2 YFSETQ. The CDR3 is CASSLYRDSFSYEQYF. CDR3 nucleotides: TGCGCCAGCAGCTTGTATCGGGACAGCTTCTCCTACGAGCAGTACTTC.

This clonotype was found many times. The genes are TRBV28 and TRBJ2-3; D gene uncertain. The CDR3 is 14 residues long. Germline CDR1 MDHEN, CDR2 SYDVKM. Trimming left V 3 bases short and J 5 bases short, with 12 bases between. CDR3 protein: CASSFLGPGDTQYF. DNA of the CDR3: TGTGCCAGCAGTTTCCTCGGACCGGGAGATACGCAGTATTTT.

This clonotype has only a few counts. This chain joins TRBV30 and TRBJ2-5; 7 bases map to TRBD2. From germline, CDR1 is GTSNPN and CDR2 SVGIG (reference sequence). This CDR3 is 12 amino acids long. J gave up 4 bases and V 8 bases, and 7 bases lay outside the gene matches. The CDR3 loop is CAARGLGETQYF. The CDR3 region has the DNA TGTGCCGCGCGGGGGTTGGGAGAGACCCAGTACTTC.

The chain has TRBV3-1 and TRBJ2-6; D uncertain. Trimming left V 1 base short and J 0 bases short, with 10 bases between. Germline V gene sequence: CDR1 LGHDT, CDR2 YNNKEL (reference sequence). This CDR3 has 17 residues. The CDR3 region has the DNA TGTGCCAGCAGCCAAGGGCTAATGAGCTCTGGGGCCAACGTCCTGACTTTC. Its protein is CASSQGLMSSGANVLTF.

The chain combines TRBV5-1 with TRBJ1-1, with 7 nucleotides matching TRBD1. With V trimmed by 3 bases and J by 0 bases, 5 bases remained unmatched. The CDR3 has 15 amino acids. Per germline, CDR1 SGHRS and CDR2 YFSETQ. CDR3 bases: TGCGCCAGCAGCTCAATTACAGGGGTGAACACTGAAGCTTTCTTT. Translating gives CASSSITGVNTEAFF.

This clonotype was picked up a small number of times. The rearrangement links TRBV18 to TRBJ2-7, with D possibly TRBD1 on 5 matching bases. Trimming pared 5 bases from V and 5 bases from J, leaving 16 bases between. CDR3 length: 14 amino acids. Germline CDR1 is KGHSH and CDR2 is LQKENI. CDR3 residues: CASSRQRSEHEQYF. The CDR3 nucleotides are TGTGCCAGCTCAAGACAGAGGAGCGAGCACGAGCAGTACTTC.

At least ten counts were recorded for this clonotype. The chain employs TRBV5-1 and TRBJ2-3; tentatively, D is TRBD2 (5 bases). Between the trimmed V and J ends, which lost 4 bases and 4 bases, there was a span of 13 bases. This CDR3 is 14 amino acids long. CDR1 is SGHRS and CDR2 is YFSETQ in the germline V gene. The CDR3 is CASSPGRLADTQYF. The CDR3 DNA reads TGCGCCAGCAGCCCGGGAAGGTTGGCAGATACGCAGTATTTT.

This clonotype came up many times. CDR3 coding DNA: TGTGCCAGCAGCTCCACACTTTACAATGAGCAGTTCTTC. Amino acid sequence: CASSSTLYNEQFF. The chain joins TRBV11-1 to TRBJ2-5; unclear D gene. The J call may be mistaken, given a closer DNA end match to TRBJ2-1. The CDR3 spans 13 residues. The germline gives CDR1 SGHAT, CDR2 FQDESV (reference sequence).

This clonotype was recorded many times. This chain uses TRBV2 with TRBJ2-1; 7 bases match TRBD2. Germline assignment: CDR1 SNHLY and CDR2 FYNNEI. V dropped 6 bases and J dropped 3; count of bases not matched to a gene: 8. The CDR3 spans 15 residues. Written as DNA, the CDR3 is TGTGCCAGCAGCTTCTCAGCGGGATTCTACAATGAGCAGTTCTTC. It translates to CASSFSAGFYNEQFF.